Listed below are T cell receptor beta chains from one sample, sequenced in a study of OX40 agonist ivuxolimab in advanced cancers. Data came from immunoSEQ multiplex PCR; TCRdb stores just in-frame clones and leaves some out. The data hold around 95,000 clones, with roughly 90% observed a single time. The sample in question was CD4+ or CD8+ T cells sorted from blood, obtained in a trial of the OX40 agonist ivuxolimab. Receptors originate from an adult with an advanced solid tumor such as melanoma, head and neck, liver or kidney cancer. The CDR3 runs from the conserved cysteine through the conserved F or W. D genes are given only for firm matches. Rows may omit the clone size; those that give it use once, few, many or a size class.

D,V,J,size,CDR3,DNA
NA,TRBV7-2,TRBJ1-4,NA,CASSGGFREKLFF,TGTGCCAGCAGCGGGGGGTTTAGAGAAAAACTGTTTTTT
TRBD1,TRBV28,TRBJ1-1,NA,CASRGTANTEAFF,TGTGCCAGCAGAGGGACAGCGAACACTGAAGCTTTCTTT
TRBD1,TRBV19,TRBJ1-4,NA,CASSMTGGANEKLFF,TGTGCCAGTAGTATGACAGGGGGTGCCAATGAAAAACTGTTTTTT
NA,TRBV2,TRBJ2-5,NA,CASSRETETQYF,TGTGCCAGCAGCAGGGAAACAGAGACCCAGTACTTC
TRBD2,TRBV5-1,TRBJ2-7,NA,CASSPPGLALSYEQYF,TGCGCCAGCAGCCCGCCGGGACTAGCGTTATCCTACGAGCAGTACTTC
NA,TRBV5-6,TRBJ2-7,NA,CASSFAGPGEQYF,TGTGCCAGCAGCTTTGCAGGGCCGGGCGAGCAGTACTTC
TRBD1,TRBV30,TRBJ2-3,NA,CAWSSGTGVLTDTQYF,TGTGCCTGGAGTTCCGGGACAGGGGTCCTCACAGATACGCAGTATTTT
NA,TRBV6-5,TRBJ1-1,NA,CASSLNREVTEAFF,TGTGCCAGCAGTCTAAACAGGGAGGTCACTGAAGCTTTCTTT
TRBD2,TRBV27,TRBJ2-3,NA,CASTYPTRRESGDTQYF,TGTGCCAGCACCTACCCGACTAGGCGGGAGTCGGGAGATACGCAGTATTTT
NA,TRBV18,TRBJ1-4,NA,CASSAPGGTDNEKLFF,TGTGCCAGCTCAGCCCCCGGGGGTACAGATAATGAAAAACTGTTTTTT
NA,TRBV19,TRBJ1-5,NA,CASSVGRVALIGQPQHF,TGTGCCAGTTCCGTGGGCAGGGTGGCGCTTATTGGGCAGCCCCAGCATTTT
NA,TRBV15,TRBJ2-7,once,CATSRDRGYEQYF,TGTGCCACCAGCAGAGATCGGGGCTACGAGCAGTACTTC
NA,TRBV5-4,TRBJ1-4,NA,CASSLSGHNEKLFF,TGTGCCAGCAGCTTGTCCGGACATAATGAAAAACTGTTTTTT
TRBD1,TRBV6-5,TRBJ1-3,NA,CASSYDRAPGNTIYF,TGTGCCAGCAGTTACGACAGGGCCCCTGGAAACACCATATATTTT
NA,TRBV18,TRBJ2-2,NA,CASSQPSSSANTGELFF,TGTGCCAGCTCACAGCCTAGTAGCAGCGCAAACACCGGGGAGCTGTTTTTT
NA,TRBV5-1,TRBJ1-2,NA,CASSLGTVANYGYTF,TGCGCCAGCAGCTTGGGGACAGTCGCTAACTATGGCTACACCTTC